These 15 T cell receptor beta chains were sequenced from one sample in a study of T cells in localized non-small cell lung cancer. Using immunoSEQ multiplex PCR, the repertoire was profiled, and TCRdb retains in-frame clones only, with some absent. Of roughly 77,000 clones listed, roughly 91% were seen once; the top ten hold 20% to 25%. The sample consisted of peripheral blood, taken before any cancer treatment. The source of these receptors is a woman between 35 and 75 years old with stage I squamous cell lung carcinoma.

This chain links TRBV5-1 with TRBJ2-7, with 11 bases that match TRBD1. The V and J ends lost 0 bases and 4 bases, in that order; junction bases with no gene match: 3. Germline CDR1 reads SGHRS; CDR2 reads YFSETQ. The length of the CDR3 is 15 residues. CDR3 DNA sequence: TGCGCCAGCAGCTTGGACGGACAGGGGGCGTACGAGCAGTACTTC. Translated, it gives CASSLDGQGAYEQYF.

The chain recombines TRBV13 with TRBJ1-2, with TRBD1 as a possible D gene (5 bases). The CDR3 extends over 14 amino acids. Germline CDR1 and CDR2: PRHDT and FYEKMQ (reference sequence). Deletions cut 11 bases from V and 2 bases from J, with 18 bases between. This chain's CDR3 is CAGEWGERNYGYTF. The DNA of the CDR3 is TGTGCCGGCGAATGGGGGGAGCGGAACTATGGCTACACCTTC.

CDR3 coding DNA: TGCGCCAGCAGTATTAGGACGGACTACGAGCAGTACTTC. Translated, it gives CASSIRTDYEQYF. V and J are TRBV5-1 and TRBJ2-5; D is unclear. The J call is uncertain, as TRBJ2-7 better fits the DNA end. The CDR3 covers 13 residues. Germline values: CDR1 SGHRS, CDR2 YFSETQ.

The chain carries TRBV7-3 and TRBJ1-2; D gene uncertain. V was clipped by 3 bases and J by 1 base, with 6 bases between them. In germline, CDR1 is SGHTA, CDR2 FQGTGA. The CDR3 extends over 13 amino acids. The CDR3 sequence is CASSLGINYGYTF. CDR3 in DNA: TGTGCCAGCAGCTTGGGAATTAACTATGGCTACACCTTC.

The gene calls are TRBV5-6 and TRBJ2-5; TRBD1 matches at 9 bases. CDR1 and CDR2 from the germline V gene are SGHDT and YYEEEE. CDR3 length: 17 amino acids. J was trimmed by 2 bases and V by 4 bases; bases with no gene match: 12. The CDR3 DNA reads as TGTGCCAGCAGCGAGGGAATAGGGACAGGGCAACAAGAGACCCAGTACTTC. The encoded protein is CASSEGIGTGQQETQYF.

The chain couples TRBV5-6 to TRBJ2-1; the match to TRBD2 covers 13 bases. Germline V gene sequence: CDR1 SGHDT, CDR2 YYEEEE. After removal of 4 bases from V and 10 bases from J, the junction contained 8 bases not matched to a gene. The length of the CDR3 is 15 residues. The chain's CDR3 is CASSLTSGGLREQFF. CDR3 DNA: TGTGCCAGCAGCCTGACTAGCGGGGGGTTACGGGAGCAGTTCTTC.

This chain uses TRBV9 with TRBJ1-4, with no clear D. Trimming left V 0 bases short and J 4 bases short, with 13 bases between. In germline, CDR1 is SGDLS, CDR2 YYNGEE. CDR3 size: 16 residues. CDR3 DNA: TGTGCCAGCAGCGTAGCTCCCACTGGGTTTAATGAAAAACTGTTTTTT. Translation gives CASSVAPTGFNEKLFF.

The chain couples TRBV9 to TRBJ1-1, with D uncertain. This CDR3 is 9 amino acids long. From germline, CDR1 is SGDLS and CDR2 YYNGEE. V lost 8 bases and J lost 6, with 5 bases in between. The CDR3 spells CARGAEAFF. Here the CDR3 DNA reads TGTGCCAGGGGAGCTGAAGCTTTCTTT. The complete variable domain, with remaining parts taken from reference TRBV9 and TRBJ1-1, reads DSGVTQTPKHLITATGQRVTLRCSPRSGDLSVYWYQQSLDQGLQFLIQYYNGEERAKGNILERFSAQQFPDLHSELNLSSLELGDSALYFCARGAEAFFGQGTRLTVV.

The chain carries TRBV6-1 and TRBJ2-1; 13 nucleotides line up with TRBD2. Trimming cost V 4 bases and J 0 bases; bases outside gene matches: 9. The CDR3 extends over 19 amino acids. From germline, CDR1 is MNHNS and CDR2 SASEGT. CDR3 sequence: CASSAVKLAGGSSYNEQFF. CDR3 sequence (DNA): TGTGCCAGCAGTGCGGTCAAACTAGCGGGGGGGAGCTCCTACAATGAGCAGTTCTTC.

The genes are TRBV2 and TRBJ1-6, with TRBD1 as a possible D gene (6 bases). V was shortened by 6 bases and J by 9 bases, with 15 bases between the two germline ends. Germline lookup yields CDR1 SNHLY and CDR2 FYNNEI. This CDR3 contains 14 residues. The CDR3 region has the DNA TGTGCCAGCAGCACCAGGGGTAACGGTTCACCCCTCCACTTT. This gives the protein CASSTRGNGSPLHF.

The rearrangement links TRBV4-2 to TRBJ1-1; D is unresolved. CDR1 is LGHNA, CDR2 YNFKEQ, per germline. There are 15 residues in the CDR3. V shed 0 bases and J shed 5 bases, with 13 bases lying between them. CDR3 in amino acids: CASSQDGSLRTEAFF. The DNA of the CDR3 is TGTGCCAGCAGCCAAGACGGGAGTCTGAGGACTGAAGCTTTCTTT.

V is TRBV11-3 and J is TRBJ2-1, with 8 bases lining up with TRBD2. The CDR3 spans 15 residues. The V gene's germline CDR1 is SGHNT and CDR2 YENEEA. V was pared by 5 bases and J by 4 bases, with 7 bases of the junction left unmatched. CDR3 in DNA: TGTGCCAGCAGCGCTAAAGCGGGGGAATACAATGAGCAGTTCTTC. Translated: CASSAKAGEYNEQFF.

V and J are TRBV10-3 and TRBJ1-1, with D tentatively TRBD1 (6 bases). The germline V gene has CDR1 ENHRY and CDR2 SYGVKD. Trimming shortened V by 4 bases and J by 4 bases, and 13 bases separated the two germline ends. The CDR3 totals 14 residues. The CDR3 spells CAISVKGEGTEAFF. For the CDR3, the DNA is TGTGCCATCAGTGTCAAGGGGGAGGGCACTGAAGCTTTCTTT.

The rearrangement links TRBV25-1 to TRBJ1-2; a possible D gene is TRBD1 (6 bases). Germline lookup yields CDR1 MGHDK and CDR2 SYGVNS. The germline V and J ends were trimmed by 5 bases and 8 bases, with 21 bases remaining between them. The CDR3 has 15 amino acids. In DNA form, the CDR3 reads TGTGCCAGCAGTCCGCCCGGGGGGCGGTATGAGGGCTACACCTTC. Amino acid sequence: CASSPPGGRYEGYTF.

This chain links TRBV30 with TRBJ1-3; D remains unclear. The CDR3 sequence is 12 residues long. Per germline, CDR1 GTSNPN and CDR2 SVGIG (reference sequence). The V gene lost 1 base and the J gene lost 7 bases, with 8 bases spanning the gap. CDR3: CAWSELRNTIYF. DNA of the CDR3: TGTGCCTGGAGTGAGCTCAGGAACACCATATATTTT.